The entry below gives a single T cell receptor (beta chain) sequence along with its context. This clone was picked up one time. Its antigen has not been determined. No much larger clone exists at a distance of one base, and base qualities are not known. Other DNA sequences in this sample translate to the same CDR3. The method was the immunoSEQ multiplex PCR assay. For the multiplex PCR, a mixture combining 60 forward primers for TCR Vbeta segments and 13 reverse primers for TCR Jbeta segments was used. The CDR3 region of rearranged TCR beta genes was amplified from genomic DNA by a multiplex PCR assay. The amplified TCR beta libraries were sequenced on the Illumina HiSeq System as 87-base-pair reads. As for the original processing: A later analysis tallied 75 million to 95 million unique TCR beta chains across the 666 repertoires, and approximately 11 million of those chains were shared by two or more donors. Raw reads were error-corrected and collapsed into unique sequences by a nearest-neighbor algorithm in which closely related sequences were merged to remove PCR and sequencing errors. V, D and J gene segments were assigned by aligning CDR3 sequences to IMGT reference sequences. For a sequence to be retained, a match of at least six nucleotides was required to both a V gene segment and a J gene segment. A rearrangement was called productive if the CDR3 had no stop codons and remained in frame with V and J, and every other rearrangement was called non-productive. CDR3 was defined by IMGT convention, running from the second conserved V-encoded cysteine to the conserved J-encoded phenylalanine. The earlier analysis of about 610 of the donors excluded sequences that lacked an unambiguous match to a single V gene segment. In an earlier analysis of several hundred of the donors, V segments were called functional above 56.7% productive rearrangements and were called segregating when the between-donor standard deviation exceeded 5%. A statistical classification framework was built for diagnosing cytomegalovirus status from the catalog of TCR beta chain sequences. In a later analysis, V and J genes were assigned by comparing TCR nucleotide sequences against IMGT/GENE-DB human TR gene sequences. In a later analysis, CDR3 sequences and most-parsimonious VDJ recombination scenarios were assigned using the TCRdist pipeline. In a later analysis, each TCR beta chain was defined by its CDR3 amino acid sequence together with its V-gene family, and reads without a unique V-gene family were excluded. In a later analysis, 500 to 700 highly shared, low-generation-probability nucleotide sequences were removed to address suspected cross-contamination and a sequencing artifact. A later analysis calculated a clonal expansion index for each public chain from normalized within-repertoire ranks of inferred template counts. Generation probabilities in a later analysis came from a VDJ recombination model fitted to out-of-frame rearrangements, and those results were checked against IGoR. Hypergeometric tests were used in a later analysis to score TCR-TCR, TCR-HLA and TCR-CMV co-occurrence, with a repertoire-size bias correction applied to the TCR pairs. False discovery rates were estimated in a later analysis by permuting HLA or CMV assignments 20 times. In a later analysis, co-occurring TCRs were grouped using DBSCAN, with TCRdist sequence similarity added in when clustering inside HLA-allele-positive subsets. For co-occurrence clustering, repertoires with fewer than 30,000 or more than 120,000 public chains were excluded, along with about five repertoires with anomalous nucleotide sharing. TCRdb's version of the immuneACCESS table is confined to in-frame rearrangements and falls short of the full clone set. An unresolved V gene accounts for under half of the shortfall where checked; the remainder is of unknown origin. The D gene and trimming were derived from the DNA, and the V and J assignments and clone size from that table. Across this sample there are fewer than 200,000 clones, with 80% seen only once. The top ten clonotypes cover around 1.3% of the sample.

The CDR3, from cysteine to phenylalanine, totals 14 residues. Only the CDR3 part of the read is kept: 42 bases, read in frame from the first base. The germline V gene yields SGHRS for CDR1 and YFSETQ for CDR2. After removal of 2 bases from V and 4 bases from J, the junction retains 2 bases not matched to a gene. The cohort consisted of 600 or so healthy bone marrow donors. At the time of sampling, every cohort member was nominally healthy, though immune exposures that went unrecorded were likely present. The donor was CMV seronegative and belonged to the group of 350 to 400 seronegative cohort members. Every donor gave a peripheral blood sample, and the peripheral blood mononuclear cells from that sample were used for TCR beta sequencing. Genomic DNA was extracted from the blood cell samples with the Qiagen DNeasy Blood Extraction Kit. The sample originates from a study of cytomegalovirus exposure and HLA in healthy donors (dated by TCRdb to 2015 to 2018). Broadly, across the study: An earlier analysis of 587 of the donors reported roughly 270 Gb of sequence data and around 120 million unique TCR beta sequences from some 180 million T cells. The T cell repertoires of about 700 subjects were profiled by immunosequencing and related to cytomegalovirus serostatus. To decide whether each TCR beta V gene segment behaved as functional or pseudogenic, an earlier analysis of 587 of the donors relied on high-throughput TCR beta sequencing. Approximately 300 gigabases of sequencing data and around 85 million unique TCR sequences made up an early release that covered 500 to 650 HLA-typed donors. Of the 398 genotyped donors, 70% to 90% were placed in the genetic ancestry cluster associated with self-reported Caucasian donors. Both class I and class II loci were covered by HLA typing, at four-digit resolution. The study aimed to test whether cataloging public T cell receptors could reveal signatures of past pathogen exposure. To predict cytomegalovirus infection status, the study brought together high-throughput TCR immunosequencing, statistical association of individual TCRs with disease status, and machine learning. Among about 370 genotyped donors of the cohort, an average of roughly 230,000 unique TCR beta nucleotide sequences was sequenced per donor, of which 15% to 20% were non-productive. Typing coverage varied by locus: roughly 629-630 donors for A, B, C, DRB1 and DQB1; more than 500 for DQA1; more than 600 for DPA1; approximately 470 for DPB1. A later analysis re-examined previously published TCR beta repertoires from about 670 donors and added high-resolution HLA genotyping to investigate patterns of TCR occurrence. A handful of DR-DQ haplotypes were handled as single units for association and clustering because linkage in the cohort was strong. In the later analysis, no new phenotypic data were used to find candidate immune exposures; instead, reliance was placed on TCR beta sequences and their occurrence across donors. Every repertoire in the discovery cohort had been generated on one and the same sequencing platform. In a later genetic analysis, genome-wide SNP genotypes for about three fifths of the roughly 670 donors were used, and that subset was treated as a discovery cohort. Donor age, sex, ethnicity and CMV serostatus were compiled alongside the repertoire data. Along with the approximately 670-subject first cohort, a separate validation cohort of some 130 different subjects was used. Here is what the overall study found, with its caveats: An association between a missense DCLRE1C variant and V-gene and J-gene trimming of TCR beta chains was found in a later genetic analysis and replicated in an independent cohort. A later analysis found that TCR association rates varied across HLA loci, with DRB1 alleles showing the most associated TCRs and HLA-C alleles the fewest. The classifier was reported to diagnose cytomegalovirus status with high specificity and sensitivity in both the original cohort and the validation cohort. Compared with the approximately 710-donor mean, donors in an Asian-associated ancestry cluster had fewer N-insertions in productive TCRs, according to a later genetic analysis. A cluster of highly shared sequence variants was judged likely to represent a technical artifact of the sequencing pipeline. Correlated functional status among segregating V segments might be attributable to linkage disequilibrium, but an unknown experimental factor could not be ruled out. Specific HLA alleles were associated with 15,000 to 20,000 TCR beta sequences at a false discovery rate of 0.05 in a later analysis. Roughly uniform sequencing depth across donors was assumed in presence/absence analyses, although this assumption may not hold. Compared with equally common non-associated chains, HLA-associated TCR beta chains in a later analysis were more clonally expanded and had lower generation probabilities. In an earlier analysis of 587 of the donors, most TCR beta V segments appeared in productive rearrangements about 90% or about 30% of the time, broadly matching IMGT annotations. In a later analysis, most CMV-associated TCR beta chains were found to appear HLA-restricted, with HLA associations seemingly driven largely by CMV exposure. Because counts were too low, about 15 rarely observed V segments, including chromosome 9 orphons, were left out of the earlier analysis of over 550 of the donors. For the cohort, immune exposure information was limited to CMV serostatus. Most TCR sequences were seen in very few donors, while some public TCRs were found in many individuals. The authors suggested that the approach could potentially be extended to other disease states and immunological phenotypes. A further reported finding was that TCR beta sequences accurately predicted the HLA-A and HLA-B alleles for most subjects in the first cohort. HLA typing was unavailable for some donors at each locus, so association tests used only the typed subset. When HLA alleles, especially DR and DQ, strongly co-occurred, attributing TCR associations to individual alleles was difficult. According to a later analysis, parvovirus B19, influenza, CMV and Epstein-Barr virus appeared linked to several top co-occurrence clusters. In vitro tests confirmed that a few of the cytomegalovirus-associated TCR beta chains recognize cytomegalovirus antigens. A total of some 180 TCR beta chains were listed by the study as associated with cytomegalovirus. Some IMGT-functional V segments, including TRBV6-2 and TRBV6-3, could not be distinguished by the 87-base-pair reads and were therefore excluded. Only TCR beta chains were sequenced in this cohort, and the absence of alpha or paired-chain data limited detectable features.

The sequence links TRBV5-1 to TRBJ2-1; 8 bases in the middle match TRBD1. The sequencing sample was made of PBMCs. This clonotype was obtained from a woman between 45 and 65 years old in good health and CMV-seronegative. The CDR3 reads CASSFTGGYNEQFF. The nucleotide sequence reads as follows: TGCGCCAGCAGCTTCACAGGGGGATACAATGAGCAGTTCTTC.